This TCR beta chain was documented in a study of cytomegalovirus exposure and HLA in healthy donors. The PCR employed 60 Vbeta primers together with 13 Jbeta primers. Libraries were prepared by immunoSEQ multiplex PCR; TCRdb keeps only in-frame clonotypes and omits some of them. The profile shows about 300,000 clones, approximately 90% of them singletons. The CDR3 is 13 residues long. The germline V gene encodes CDR1 SGHNT and CDR2 YENEEA. The junction had 3 bases not matched to a gene; V was cut back by 4 bases and J by 3 bases. On this clone itself: Its antigen is undetermined.

The study's findings and limits: Among the CMV-associated chains, three were confirmed in vitro as specific for CMV antigens.

The chain has TRBV11-3 and TRBJ2-7; 7 nucleotides match TRBD1. The clonotype was recovered from a man aged 35 to 55 in good health and CMV-seropositive. Material for sequencing was PBMCs. The CDR3 region has the DNA TGTGCCAGCAGCTCCCGGGACAGCTACGAGCAGTACTTC. As protein: CASSSRDSYEQYF. Variable domain in full (rest from reference TRBV11-3 and TRBJ2-7): EAGVVQSPRYKIIEKKQPVAFWCNPISGHNTLYWYLQNLGQGPELLIRYENEEAVDDSQLPKDRFSAERLKGVDSTLKIQPAELGDSAVYLCASSSRDSYEQYFGPGTRLTVT.